The 32 T cell receptor beta chains listed next were all sequenced from one sample in a study of technical replicates of blood from several donors. Repertoires were generated with immunoSEQ multiplex PCR, while TCRdb's copy carries only in-frame clones and drops some. The sample carries around 50,000 clones, around 96% recorded once. Sequencing input: T cells isolated from PBMCs. Every receptor here comes from a human donor in good health.

The CDR3 nucleotides are TGTGCCAGCAGCTTGGTGTACAGGGGTGGGGAAGGCTACACCTTC. Protein sequence: CASSLVYRGGEGYTF. The rearrangement uses TRBV5-4 and TRBJ1-2; 7 bases map to TRBD1. The CDR3 extends over 15 amino acids. The ends lost 0 bases at V and 8 bases at J; junction bases unmatched: 10. Germline V lookup: CDR1 SGHNT, CDR2 YYREEE (reference sequence).

The CDR3 here is CASSSGPGQGFGEKLFF. The CDR3 bases are TGTGCCAGCAGTTCGGGACCGGGACAGGGATTTGGGGAAAAACTGTTTTTT. The rearrangement links TRBV27 to TRBJ1-4; TRBD1 matches at 9 bases. Germline-derived CDR1 and CDR2 are MNHEY and SMNVEV (reference sequence). The CDR3 contains 17 residues. Trimming removed 4 bases from V and 8 bases from J; junction bases left unmatched: 14.

This chain uses TRBV7-3 with TRBJ2-7, with TRBD1 matching over 9 bases. The CDR3 covers 14 residues. The germline V gene encodes CDR1 SGHTA and CDR2 FQGTGA. V was clipped by 5 bases and J by 6 bases; unmatched bases: 8. CDR3 in amino acids: CASSPTGTGTEQYF. In DNA form, the CDR3 reads TGTGCCAGCAGCCCAACCGGGACAGGGACCGAGCAGTACTTC.

The chain employs TRBV28 and TRBJ1-4, with no clear D. The length of the CDR3 is 17 residues. Germline CDR1 reads MDHEN; CDR2 reads SYDVKM. The V end was cut by 1 base, the J end by 3 bases, with 15 bases between. For the CDR3, the DNA is TGTGCCAGCAGTTTATTACGAGGGAACAGAGCTAATGAAAAACTGTTTTTT. Translating it yields CASSLLRGNRANEKLFF.

The V call is TRBV4-3, the J call TRBJ2-3, with 12 bases matching TRBD2. CDR3 size: 17 residues. Looked up from germline, CDR1 is LGHNA and CDR2 is YSLEER. The V segment lost 0 bases and the J segment 4 bases; nucleotides outside the gene matches: 5. DNA for the CDR3: TGCGCCAGCAGCCAAGATATACTAGCGGGAGGAGCAGATACGCAGTATTTT. It yields the protein CASSQDILAGGADTQYF.

V gene TRBV27 combines with J gene TRBJ2-3; 9 bases are shared with TRBD2. The germline V gene encodes CDR1 MNHEY and CDR2 SMNVEV (reference sequence). This CDR3 region has 15 residues. Trimming took 6 bases from V and 3 from J; bases not matched to a gene: 7. In DNA form, the CDR3 reads TGTGCCAGCAGCCTCGGACTAGCGCCGACAGATACGCAGTATTTT. This gives the protein CASSLGLAPTDTQYF.

The rearrangement joins TRBV28 to TRBJ1-2; 10 bases align to TRBD1. The CDR3 consists of 14 residues. Unmatched junction bases numbered 8, after V lost 6 bases and J lost 7 bases. Germline values: CDR1 MDHEN, CDR2 SYDVKM. CDR3 in amino acids: CASSTDRGTGGYTF. CDR3 in DNA: TGTGCCAGCAGCACGGACAGGGGGACAGGTGGCTACACCTTC.

V usage is TRBV30 and J usage is TRBJ2-1; 11 bases agree with TRBD1. V was pared by 1 base and J by 8 bases, with 4 bases of the junction left unmatched. Per the germline V gene, CDR1 is GTSNPN and CDR2 is SVGIG (reference sequence). The CDR3 is made up of 14 amino acids. The CDR3 region is CAWSGGQGDDEQFF. The DNA for the CDR3 is TGTGCCTGGAGTGGGGGACAGGGGGATGATGAGCAGTTCTTC.

The gene calls are TRBV29-1 and TRBJ1-2; tentative D call: TRBD1 (6 bases). This CDR3 has 13 residues. Germline V gene data show CDR1 as SQVTM and CDR2 as ANQGSEA. The V end lost 5 bases, the J end lost 0 bases, and 10 bases lay between the germline ends. CDR3 sequence: CSVFTGTNYGYTF. CDR3 nucleotide sequence: TGCAGCGTTTTCACAGGGACTAACTATGGCTACACCTTC.

J is TRBJ1-1 and V is TRBV11-1, with a weak D call TRBD1 (6 bases). The germline V gene encodes CDR1 SGHAT and CDR2 FQDESV (reference sequence). This CDR3 has 14 residues. V was trimmed by 5 bases and J by 3 bases, leaving 13 bases between them. CDR3 nucleotides: TGTGCCAGCAGCCTTGGGGGCGCGGACACTGAAGCTTTCTTT. As protein: CASSLGGADTEAFF.

The rearrangement joins TRBV5-8 to TRBJ2-5, with 8 bases that match TRBD2. Germline values: CDR1 SGHTS, CDR2 YDEGEE. J gave up 5 bases and V 4 bases, and 13 bases lay outside the gene matches. CDR3 length: 16 amino acids. The CDR3 spells CASSLGLEPTSETQYF. In DNA, the CDR3 is TGTGCCAGCAGCCTGGGACTAGAGCCGACCTCGGAGACCCAGTACTTC.

J is TRBJ1-1 and V is TRBV29-1; 10 nucleotides match TRBD1. V trimming: 7 bases; J trimming: 1 base; junction bases outside the gene matches: 0. Germline V gene sequence: CDR1 SQVTM, CDR2 ANQGSEA. CDR3 size: 12 residues. The CDR3 reads CSGQGANTEAFF. The CDR3, as DNA: TGCAGCGGACAGGGGGCGAACACTGAAGCTTTCTTT.

The chain is built from TRBV6-5 and TRBJ1-2, with 7 bases aligning to TRBD1. Germline assignment: CDR1 MNHEY and CDR2 SVGAGI. The CDR3 consists of 15 residues. The V and J ends lost 9 bases and 0 bases, in that order; junction bases with no gene match: 10. The CDR3, as DNA: TGTGCCAGTTCCAGGGGGTCCCCCTCTAACTATGGCTACACCTTC. This codes for CASSRGSPSNYGYTF.

The genes are TRBV30 and TRBJ1-4, with D unresolved. V lost 4 bases, J lost 6 bases, and 9 bases lay in between. Looked up from germline, CDR1 is GTSNPN and CDR2 is SVGIG (reference sequence). The CDR3 contains 12 residues. The CDR3: CAWMRGYEKLFF. The CDR3 DNA reads TGTGCCTGGATGCGCGGTTATGAAAAACTGTTTTTT. The variable domain in full, completed from reference TRBV30 and TRBJ1-4, reads SQTIHQWPATLVQPVGSPLSLECTVEGTSNPNLYWYRQAAGRGLQLLFYSVGIGQISSEVPQNLSASRPQDRQFILSSKKLLLSDSGFYLCAWMRGYEKLFFGSGTQLSVL.

V is TRBV29-1 and J is TRBJ2-7, with 7 positions matching TRBD2. The CDR3 spans 14 residues. Germline CDR1 reads SQVTM; CDR2 reads ANQGSEA. J gave up 0 bases and V 6 bases, and 8 bases lay outside the gene matches. CDR3 DNA: TGCAGCGTAATACTAGCGTATAGCTCCTACGAGCAGTACTTC. It translates to CSVILAYSSYEQYF.

The V gene is TRBV11-3, the J gene TRBJ2-7; 8 bases line up with TRBD2. The V segment lost 1 base and the J segment 0 bases; nucleotides outside the gene matches: 5. The CDR3 spans 16 residues. Germline-derived CDR1 and CDR2 are SGHNT and YENEEA. CDR3 nucleotides: TGTGCCAGCAGCTTAGGGAGCGGGAGTTACTCCTACGAGCAGTACTTC. It translates to CASSLGSGSYSYEQYF.

The chain recombines TRBV6-5 with TRBJ2-5; D is possibly TRBD1 (6 bases). This CDR3 region has 15 residues. V dropped 4 bases and J dropped 1 base, with 13 bases sitting between them. Germline V CDR1 and CDR2: MNHEY, SVGAGI. CDR3 region: CASSFLDRIQETQYF. The CDR3 DNA reads as TGTGCCAGCAGTTTCCTAGACAGGATCCAAGAGACCCAGTACTTC.

This chain links TRBV5-1 with TRBJ1-3; D uncertain. The CDR3 sequence is 14 residues long. Germline values: CDR1 SGHRS, CDR2 YFSETQ. Trimming left V 0 bases short and J 2 bases short, with 6 bases between. DNA of the CDR3: TGCGCCAGCAGCTTGGACCAGGCTGGAAACACCATATATTTT. This gives the protein CASSLDQAGNTIYF.

The V call is TRBV27, the J call TRBJ2-3, with D maybe TRBD1 (6 bases). Germline assignment: CDR1 MNHEY and CDR2 SMNVEV (reference sequence). This CDR3 is built from 15 residues. V shed 5 bases and J shed 4 bases, with 16 bases lying between them. CDR3 DNA sequence: TGTGCCAGCAGTCCCTGGACAGTACCTCCAGATACGCAGTATTTT. Protein product: CASSPWTVPPDTQYF.

In nucleotides, the CDR3 is TGTGCCAGCTCGTACCGCGATTACACCGGGGAGCTGTTTTTT. This codes for CASSYRDYTGELFF. V and J are TRBV18 and TRBJ2-2; D gene unclear. The CDR3 contains 14 residues. Germline V gene sequence: CDR1 KGHSH, CDR2 LQKENI. Trimming took 6 bases from V and 3 from J, leaving 11 bases between them.

The rearrangement joins TRBV28 to TRBJ2-7; 9 bases map to TRBD2. Germline V CDR1 and CDR2: MDHEN, SYDVKM. V trimming: 3 bases; J trimming: 4 bases; junction bases outside the gene matches: 7. This CDR3 comprises 15 residues. The CDR3 loop is CASSFFISGSYEQYF. The CDR3 nucleotides are TGTGCCAGCAGTTTTTTCATTAGCGGGAGTTACGAGCAGTACTTC.

The V gene is TRBV10-3, the J gene TRBJ2-1, with 8 bases that match TRBD2. This CDR3 has 13 residues. Germline CDR1 is ENHRY and CDR2 is SYGVKD. V was clipped by 7 bases and J by 7 bases; unmatched bases: 6. The CDR3 nucleotides are TGTGCCATCAAGGGACTAGGGCGAAATGAGCAGTTCTTC. Translating gives CAIKGLGRNEQFF.

The chain combines TRBV9 with TRBJ2-3, with D possibly being TRBD2 (5 bases). The V gene's germline CDR1 is SGDLS and CDR2 YYNGEE. Trimming cost V 0 bases and J 0 bases, with 11 bases left between them. This CDR3 contains 16 residues. The CDR3 region has the DNA TGTGCCAGCAGCGTAGGTGGAGGTTCTAGCACAGATACGCAGTATTTT. Protein product: CASSVGGGSSTDTQYF.

The chain is built from TRBV4-3 and TRBJ2-5; 16 bases line up with TRBD2. This CDR3 region has 16 residues. Unmatched junction bases numbered 3, after V lost 3 bases and J lost 5 bases. In germline, CDR1 is LGHNA, CDR2 YSLEER. The CDR3 sequence is CASSQGLAGGLETQYF. The CDR3 DNA reads as TGCGCCAGCAGCCAGGGACTAGCGGGAGGGCTGGAGACCCAGTACTTC.

This chain joins TRBV4-3 and TRBJ2-2, with 8 bases aligning to TRBD2. CDR3 size: 19 residues. Germline V CDR1 and CDR2: LGHNA, YSLEER. With 4 bases clipped from V and 4 bases from J, the junction kept 17 bases outside the gene matches. The CDR3 is CASSRPPLAATGGTGELFF. In DNA, the CDR3 is TGCGCCAGCAGCCGCCCTCCACTAGCGGCCACGGGCGGCACCGGGGAGCTGTTTTTT.

V usage is TRBV27 and J usage is TRBJ1-5; D is unresolved. From germline, CDR1 is MNHEY and CDR2 SMNVEV (reference sequence). The V gene lost 5 bases and the J gene lost 4 bases, with 6 bases spanning the gap. This CDR3 has 12 amino acids. The CDR3 here is CASSNYNQPQHF. For the CDR3, the DNA is TGTGCCAGCAGTAATTATAATCAGCCCCAGCATTTT.

The chain joins TRBV6-1 to TRBJ2-2, with 7 bases identical to TRBD2. The V and J ends lost 3 bases and 2 bases, in that order; junction bases with no gene match: 3. The germline V gene encodes CDR1 MNHNS and CDR2 SASEGT. The CDR3 loop spans 15 amino acids. The CDR3 sequence is CASSESGVNTGELFF. Here the CDR3 DNA reads TGTGCCAGCAGTGAGAGCGGGGTTAACACCGGGGAGCTGTTTTTT.

The chain uses TRBV4-1 and TRBJ2-1, with D maybe TRBD2 (6 bases). This CDR3 is built from 16 residues. Germline V gene data show CDR1 as MGHRA and CDR2 as YSYEKL. V was trimmed by 2 bases and J by 1 base, leaving 12 bases between them. The CDR3 loop reads CASSQTELASYNEQFF. The CDR3 DNA sequence: TGCGCCAGCAGCCAAACGGAACTAGCTTCCTACAATGAGCAGTTCTTC.

The chain uses TRBV6-5 and TRBJ1-2, with a tentative D call TRBD1 (5 bases). The germline CDR1 and CDR2 sequences are MNHEY and SVGAGI. With 4 bases removed from V and 7 bases from J, the gap between germline ends came to 16 bases. The CDR3 runs 14 residues. The CDR3 loop is CASSSGHSTGGYTF. For the CDR3, the DNA is TGTGCCAGCAGTTCAGGACATAGTACTGGTGGCTACACCTTC.

The chain carries TRBV2 and TRBJ2-2; no clear D. Germline V gene sequence: CDR1 SNHLY, CDR2 FYNNEI. V was clipped by 7 bases and J by 6 bases, with 9 bases between them. The CDR3 runs 12 residues. The DNA of the CDR3 is TGTGCCAGCACCCGAGGTTCCGGGGAGCTGTTTTTT. This codes for CASTRGSGELFF.

The chain carries TRBV28 and TRBJ2-5, with 10 bases fitting TRBD1. Per the germline V gene, CDR1 is MDHEN and CDR2 is SYDVKM. The junction had 4 bases not matched to a gene; V was cut back by 5 bases and J by 4 bases. This CDR3 comprises 14 residues. The CDR3 here is CASSAGQGIETQYF. The CDR3 coding sequence is TGTGCCAGCAGTGCGGGACAGGGGATAGAGACCCAGTACTTC.

The chain recombines TRBV6-5 with TRBJ2-1; D is perhaps TRBD2 (6 bases). The CDR3 has 14 residues. The germline CDR1 and CDR2 sequences are MNHEY and SVGAGI. The V and J ends lost 5 bases and 7 bases respectively, with 15 bases between them. The CDR3 loop is CASSGGTGINEQFF. The CDR3 coding sequence is TGTGCCAGCAGTGGGGGGACTGGAATAAATGAGCAGTTCTTC.